The 6 T cell receptor beta chains presented below share a single source sample, sequenced in a study of graft-versus-host responses after intestinal transplantation. These receptors' antigens are unknown. Clones were read by immunoSEQ multiplex PCR, and TCRdb kept only the in-frame ones, dropping some. The table includes 130,000 to 150,000 clones, 85% to 95% detected once. This material consisted of unstimulated CD4+ T cells sorted from spleen or lymph node cells, taken before intestinal transplant. These receptors were obtained from a human donor who received an intestinal transplant.

The rearrangement uses TRBV5-4 and TRBJ2-7; 7 bases agree with TRBD1. CDR3 length: 16 residues. Germline assignment: CDR1 SGHNT and CDR2 YYREEE (reference sequence). Unmatched junction bases numbered 13, after V lost 5 bases and J lost 2 bases. The CDR3 region is CASRYPPGQLTYEQYF. The CDR3 nucleotides are TGTGCCAGCAGATACCCGCCGGGACAGTTAACCTACGAGCAGTACTTC.

V and J are TRBV28 and TRBJ2-1, with 8 bases aligning to TRBD2. The CDR3 sequence is 14 residues long. Germline-derived CDR1 and CDR2 are MDHEN and SYDVKM. J gave up 2 bases and V 5 bases, and 2 bases lay outside the gene matches. The CDR3 nucleotides are TGTGCCAGCAGTACTAGCGGAGCCTACAATGAGCAGTTCTTC. Its translation is CASSTSGAYNEQFF.

This chain uses TRBV4-3 with TRBJ1-1; 7 bases fit TRBD1. The germline V gene has CDR1 LGHNA and CDR2 YSLEER. After removal of 1 base from V and 4 bases from J, the junction contained 6 bases not matched to a gene. This CDR3 contains 15 residues. In DNA form, the CDR3 reads TGCGCCAGCAGCCAAGGAACAGGGGCAGGCACTGAAGCTTTCTTT. Protein product: CASSQGTGAGTEAFF.

The chain couples TRBV28 to TRBJ1-2, with 10 bases fitting TRBD1. With V trimmed by 7 bases and J by 8 bases, 10 bases remained unmatched. The CDR3 has 14 residues. Germline loops: CDR1 MDHEN, CDR2 SYDVKM. This CDR3 reads CASNPGQGFYGYTF. As DNA, the CDR3 is TGTGCCAGCAATCCGGGACAGGGGTTCTACGGCTACACCTTC.

V gene TRBV10-3 combines with J gene TRBJ2-5; the D gene is possibly TRBD2 (5 bases). From germline, CDR1 is ENHRY and CDR2 SYGVKD. This CDR3 contains 14 residues. V lost 6 bases to trimming and J lost 5 bases, with 16 bases between them. The CDR3 coding sequence is TGTGCCATCAGGTCTAGTGGGGAGTGGGAGACCCAGTACTTC. Its protein is CAIRSSGEWETQYF.

J is TRBJ1-4 and V is TRBV5-6; D is undetermined. Germline V lookup: CDR1 SGHDT, CDR2 YYEEEE. Deletions cut 1 base from V and 0 bases from J, with 4 bases between. The CDR3 totals 14 residues. The DNA for the CDR3 is TGTGCCAGCAGCTTGACAGCAACTAATGAAAAACTGTTTTTT. Translated: CASSLTATNEKLFF.